The 14 T cell receptor beta chains below all came from one sample that was sequenced in a study of identical twins (dated by TCRdb to about 2016). Receptor amplification or capture employed 5' RACE. Instrument used: Illumina HiSeq 2000. TCRdb cleaned the public reads at Q25 with fastp, built clones with MiXCR and kept in-frame beta chains. Every entry covers one CDR3 protein and lists the most common genes and DNA from its rows. Across this sample there are approximately 600,000 distinct CDR3 sequences, with roughly 9.5% seen only once. Approximately 3% of the sample is held by the ten biggest clonotypes. These data also formed part of another study, on yellow fever vaccine responses in identical twins.

The sample comprised PBMCs. These receptors originate from a woman in her late teens or twenties in good health.

This clonotype was found many times. The chain carries TRBV11-2 and TRBJ1-1; TRBD1 might be the D (5 bases). Looked up from germline, CDR1 is SGHAT and CDR2 is FQNNGV. This CDR3 comprises 17 residues. The V end was cut by 5 bases, the J end by 1 base, with 20 bases between. The CDR3 DNA sequence: TGTGCCAGCAGCCCCCTTAGGTTGGGGGATCGGAACACTGAAGCTTTCTTT. Translating gives CASSPLRLGDRNTEAFF. The complete variable domain, with remaining parts taken from reference TRBV11-2 and TRBJ1-1, reads EAGVAQSPRYKIIEKRQSVAFWCNPISGHATLYWYQQILGQGPKLLIQFQNNGVVDDSQLPKDRFSAERLKGVDSTLKIQPAKLEDSAVYLCASSPLRLGDRNTEAFFGQGTRLTVV.

V gene TRBV29-1 combines with J gene TRBJ2-7; possibly TRBD1 for D (5 bases). Per germline, CDR1 SQVTM and CDR2 ANQGSEA. The CDR3 consists of 13 residues. Deletions cut 4 bases from V and 0 bases from J, with 10 bases between. The CDR3 coding sequence is TGCAGCGTTGTACAGGATAACTCCTACGAGCAGTACTTC. Protein product: CSVVQDNSYEQYF.

This clonotype was seen repeatedly, ten times or more. The CDR3 here is CASSLAWDIYNEQFF. Written as DNA, the CDR3 is TGCGCCAGCAGCTTGGCCTGGGACATCTACAATGAGCAGTTCTTC. The chain combines TRBV5-1 with TRBJ2-1; tentative D call: TRBD1 (6 bases). CDR3 length equals 15 residues. The ends were cut back, 0 bases at V and 3 bases at J, with 10 bases in the middle. The germline V gene encodes CDR1 SGHRS and CDR2 YFSETQ.

At least ten counts were recorded for this clonotype. This chain uses TRBV6-2 or TRBV6-3 with TRBJ2-5; 7 bases are shared with TRBD2. Germline V gives CDR1 MNHEY, CDR2 SVGEGT. Losses at the gene ends were 6 bases for V and 4 bases for J; bases not matched to a gene: 8. The CDR3 has 14 amino acids. In DNA, the CDR3 is TGTGCCAGCAGCCCTACTAGCGTCGGAGAGACCCAGTACTTC. It codes for CASSPTSVGETQYF.

This clonotype has at least ten counts. The CDR3 is CSARLRDRNYEQYF. CDR3 nucleotides: TGCAGTGCTAGACTTCGGGACAGGAACTACGAGCAGTACTTC. V gene TRBV20-1 combines with J gene TRBJ2-7; TRBD1 matches 8 bases. Trimming cost V 2 bases and J 3 bases; bases outside gene matches: 6. Germline V gene lookup returns CDR1 DFQATT and CDR2 SNEGSKA (reference sequence). This CDR3 is built from 14 residues.

This clonotype has ten or more counts. The chain joins TRBV24-1 to TRBJ2-1; 10 nucleotides match TRBD1. Per the germline V gene, CDR1 is KGHDR and CDR2 is SFDVKD. J gave up 2 bases and V 5 bases, and 11 bases lay outside the gene matches. CDR3 size: 18 residues. The CDR3 nucleotides read TGTGCCACCAGTGGTCTACGCCCCGGGACAGGGGCCTACAATGAGCAGTTCTTC. The encoded protein is CATSGLRPGTGAYNEQFF.

The CDR3 reads CASSSGDREDFF. Written as DNA, the CDR3 is TGTGCCAGCAGCTCCGGGGACAGAGAGGACTTCTTC. The chain is built from TRBV7-9 and TRBJ2-1; 7 bases are shared with TRBD1. The V and J ends lost 4 bases and 16 bases, in that order; junction bases with no gene match: 10. Germline V gene lookup returns CDR1 SEHNR and CDR2 FQNEAQ (reference sequence). There are 12 residues in the CDR3. Supplemented by reference TRBV7-9 and TRBJ2-1, the full variable domain reads DTGVSQNPRHKITKRGQNVTFRCDPISEHNRLYWYRQTLGQGPEFLTYFQNEAQLEKSRLLSDRFSAERPKGSFSTLEIQRTEQGDSAMYLCASSSGDREDFFGPGTRLTVL.

This clonotype was counted at least ten times. The gene calls are TRBV6-2 or TRBV6-3 and TRBJ2-1, with D perhaps being TRBD1 or TRBD2 (5 bases each). The CDR3 is 15 amino acids. Germline loops: CDR1 MNHEY, CDR2 SVGEGT. V lost 2 bases to trimming and J lost 2 bases, with 10 bases between them. As DNA, the CDR3 is TGTGCCAGCAGTTACATGGGGGAGCCCTACAATGAGCAGTTCTTC. Amino acids: CASSYMGEPYNEQFF.

This clonotype occurred a few times. The chain uses TRBV7-9 and TRBJ1-5; the match to TRBD1 covers 7 bases. Looked up from germline, CDR1 is SEHNR and CDR2 is FQNEAQ (reference sequence). V was pared by 1 base and J by 5 bases, with 5 bases of the junction left unmatched. The CDR3 has 15 residues. In DNA form, the CDR3 reads TGTGCCAGCAGCTTAGGACAGGGACACGATCAGCCCCAGCATTTT. Translated, it gives CASSLGQGHDQPQHF.

This clonotype was detected ten times or more. V is TRBV12-3 or TRBV12-4 and J is TRBJ1-1; TRBD1 aligns across 8 bases. After removal of 8 bases from V and 0 bases from J, the junction contained 5 bases not matched to a gene. The CDR3 sequence is 14 residues long. The CDR3 nucleotides are TGTGCCAGCCGGACAGGGACCATGAACACTGAAGCTTTCTTT. Its protein product is CASRTGTMNTEAFF.

CDR3 DNA sequence: TGTGCCAGCAGCTCGTACAGGGGAGTGACAGATACGCAGTATTTT. Amino acid sequence: CASSSYRGVTDTQYF. This chain joins TRBV5-4 and TRBJ2-3; 7 nucleotides match TRBD1. Germline lookup yields CDR1 SGHNT and CDR2 YYREEE (reference sequence). The CDR3 spans 15 residues. With V trimmed by 3 bases and J by 3 bases, 7 bases remained unmatched. Together with reference TRBV5-4 and TRBJ2-3, the CDR3 gives the full variable domain: ETGVTQSPTHLIKTRGQQVTLRCSSQSGHNTVSWYQQALGQGPQFIFQYYREEENGRGNFPPRFSGLQFPNYSSELNVNALELDDSALYLCASSSYRGVTDTQYFGPGTRLTVL.

The chain links TRBV5-1 to TRBJ2-7; 9 bases are a match to TRBD2. V shed 2 bases, J shed 4 bases, and the junction held 10 bases outside the gene matches. The V gene's germline CDR1 is SGHRS and CDR2 YFSETQ. CDR3 size: 16 residues. In DNA form, the CDR3 reads TGCGCCAGCAGCTTTTTTACGGGACTAGCTTCGTACGAGCAGTACTTC. Translating gives CASSFFTGLASYEQYF.

The chain couples TRBV29-1 to TRBJ2-5; unclear D gene. This CDR3 region has 10 residues. CDR1 SQVTM and CDR2 ANQGSEA come from the germline V gene. The germline V and J ends were trimmed by 6 bases and 4 bases, with 6 bases remaining between them. The chain's CDR3 is CSVKRETQYF. CDR3 nucleotides: TGCAGCGTCAAGAGAGAGACCCAGTACTTC.

The table lists this clonotype with a few counts. The gene calls are TRBV12-3 or TRBV12-4 and TRBJ2-3; maybe TRBD1 (5 bases). The CDR3 consists of 16 residues. V lost 6 bases and J lost 2, with 18 bases in between. CDR3 nucleotides: TGTGCCAGCAGAACCAGGGCTCTTACGTACACAGATACGCAGTATTTT. It codes for CASRTRALTYTDTQYF.